The 32 T cell receptor beta chains below all came from one sample that was sequenced in a study of T-cell reconstitution after alpha-beta-depleted transplantation in children (TCRdb year 2016). The library was produced with PCR. Sequencing relied on an Illumina HiSeq 2500. TCR library preparation used molecular barcoding, with unique molecular identifiers applied to normalize quantification of the TCRbeta repertoire. Using fastp trimming at Q25 and MiXCR clonotype assembly, TCRdb reanalyzed the public sequencing data and kept in-frame beta chains. One record per CDR3 amino acid sequence lists the most common genes and DNA. The sample includes about 580,000 distinct CDR3 sequences, with roughly 24% observed a single time. The ten largest account for about 14% of the sample. The sample's treatment or condition, from its label and the paper: allogeneic hematopoietic cell transplantation with graft depleted of TCRalphabeta T cells and CD19 B cells.

The source was PBMCs, mostly from graft donor cells, collected 360 days after TCRalphabeta/CD19-depleted stem cell transplant. The source of these receptors is a boy in the first two years of life who had a stem cell transplant for acute myeloid leukemia, so the T cells may come from the graft donor.

This clonotype was seen only a few times. This chain uses TRBV20-1 with TRBJ1-1; the match to TRBD1 covers 10 bases. With 3 bases clipped from V and 1 base from J, the junction kept 5 bases outside the gene matches. This CDR3 contains 15 residues. CDR1 is DFQATT, CDR2 SNEGSKA, per germline (reference sequence). The CDR3 DNA follows: TGCAGTGCTAGCGGACAGGGGGTGTGGAACACTGAAGCTTTCTTT. It is translated as CSASGQGVWNTEAFF.

This clonotype has just a few counts. V usage is TRBV28 and J usage is TRBJ1-5; D might be TRBD1 (5 bases). The germline V and J ends were trimmed by 7 bases and 5 bases, with 12 bases remaining between them. CDR1 is MDHEN, CDR2 SYDVKM, per germline. This CDR3 region has 13 residues. The CDR3 bases are TGTGCCAGCAAGGGGCCAGACTATCAGCCCCAGCATTTT. Its protein product is CASKGPDYQPQHF.

This clonotype was found a few times. The gene calls are TRBV5-1 and TRBJ2-1; 7 nucleotides match TRBD2. V shed 1 base, J shed 5 bases, and the junction held 6 bases outside the gene matches. The CDR3 runs to 15 residues. Germline CDR1 SGHRS, CDR2 YFSETQ. CDR3 loop: CASSLLAADNNEQFF. For the CDR3, the DNA is TGCGCCAGCAGCTTGCTAGCGGCGGATAACAATGAGCAGTTCTTC.

This clonotype has just a few counts. The chain recombines TRBV20-1 with TRBJ1-2; D is uncertain. This CDR3 has 11 residues. The germline gives CDR1 DFQATT, CDR2 SNEGSKA (reference sequence). Trimming pared 4 bases from V and 9 bases from J, leaving 12 bases between. CDR3 loop: CSAKMVHRYTF. CDR3 bases: TGCAGTGCTAAAATGGTCCACCGCTACACCTTC.

This clonotype was found many times. The chain employs TRBV5-1 and TRBJ2-7; 7 bases are a match to TRBD1. This CDR3 is 14 amino acids long. Germline V CDR1 and CDR2: SGHRS, YFSETQ. Losses at the gene ends were 3 bases for V and 2 bases for J; bases not matched to a gene: 5. The CDR3 spells CASSYRQGPYEQYF. Here the CDR3 DNA reads TGCGCCAGCAGCTACCGACAGGGCCCCTACGAGCAGTACTTC.

V is TRBV7-2 and J is TRBJ2-7; 7 bases are shared with TRBD1. V trimming: 5 bases; J trimming: 3 bases; junction bases outside the gene matches: 7. CDR3 size: 14 residues. Germline CDR1 and CDR2: SGHTA and FQGNSA. CDR3 sequence: CASSPGTVSYEQYF. In nucleotides, the CDR3 is TGTGCCAGCAGCCCCGGGACAGTAAGCTACGAGCAGTACTTC.

This clonotype occurred a few times. CDR3 sequence reads: CASSPLYEQFF. CDR3 bases: TGTGCCAGCAGCCCGTTATATGAGCAGTTCTTC. The rearrangement joins TRBV7-2 to TRBJ2-1; D remains ambiguous. The V end was cut by 5 bases, the J end by 8 bases, with 7 bases between. This CDR3 has 11 residues. From germline, CDR1 is SGHTA and CDR2 FQGNSA.

This clonotype was seen just once. J is TRBJ2-1 and V is TRBV7-9; D is uncertain. The V end was cut by 0 bases, the J end by 8 bases, with 11 bases between. The CDR3 is 14 residues long. Looked up from germline, CDR1 is SEHNR and CDR2 is FQNEAQ (reference sequence). The CDR3 loop reads CASSLALRYYEQFF. The CDR3 DNA sequence: TGTGCCAGCAGCTTAGCGCTGAGGTATTATGAGCAGTTCTTC.

Ten or more counts support this clonotype. V usage is TRBV7-3 and J usage is TRBJ2-2, with D maybe TRBD2 (6 bases). CDR3 size: 16 residues. CDR1 is SGHTA and CDR2 is FQGTGA in the germline V gene. V lost 0 bases to trimming and J lost 1 base, with 9 bases between them. The CDR3 reads CASSLTSGQNTGELFF. The CDR3 DNA reads as TGTGCCAGCAGCTTAACTAGCGGCCAGAACACCGGGGAGCTGTTTTTT.

This clonotype was seen at least ten times. The V and J genes are TRBV7-2 and TRBJ1-4; D unclear. The germline CDR1 and CDR2 sequences are SGHTA and FQGNSA. Between the trimmed V and J ends, which lost 1 base and 4 bases, there was a span of 10 bases. This CDR3 spans 15 amino acids. CDR3 sequence: CASSLGRQYNEKLFF. The CDR3 DNA is TGTGCCAGCAGCTTAGGCCGCCAGTATAATGAAAAACTGTTTTTT.

The J gene is TRBJ2-7, the V gene TRBV5-1, with TRBD1 matching over 8 bases. The CDR3 is 14 residues long. Germline CDR1 SGHRS, CDR2 YFSETQ. Losses at the gene ends were 4 bases for V and 3 bases for J; bases not matched to a gene: 6. The chain's CDR3 is CASSGPTGVYEQYF. DNA for the CDR3: TGCGCCAGCAGCGGACCGACAGGGGTCTACGAGCAGTACTTC.

The chain is built from TRBV20-1 and TRBJ1-5; D not certain. The CDR3 extends over 13 amino acids. Trimming pared 1 base from V and 7 bases from J, leaving 11 bases between. CDR1 is DFQATT, CDR2 SNEGSKA, per germline (reference sequence). CDR3 bases: TGCAGTGCTAGAGCCTTCTTGGGGCAGCCCCAGCATTTT. This encodes CSARAFLGQPQHF.

The table lists this clonotype with many counts. The chain links TRBV24-1 to TRBJ2-3; D gene unclear. CDR3 size: 16 residues. The ends were cut back, 5 bases at V and 1 base at J, with 15 bases in the middle. Germline V CDR1 and CDR2: KGHDR, SFDVKD. The CDR3 DNA reads as TGTGCCACCAGTGGCTTCCGAGGTCGGGGCACAGATACGCAGTATTTT. Translated: CATSGFRGRGTDTQYF.

The J gene is TRBJ2-2, the V gene TRBV6-2 or TRBV6-3; 8 positions match TRBD1. V shed 11 bases, J shed 8 bases, and the junction held 10 bases outside the gene matches. CDR1 is MNHEY and CDR2 is SVGEGT in the germline V gene. The CDR3 consists of 13 residues. CDR3 region: CAEGQALSGELFF. The CDR3 bases are TGTGCCGAGGGACAGGCACTTAGTGGGGAGCTGTTTTTT.

This clonotype occurred a few times. J is TRBJ1-5 and V is TRBV6-6, with D uncertain. V was clipped by 2 bases and J by 5 bases, with 7 bases between them. The CDR3 sequence is 13 residues long. The germline CDR1 and CDR2 sequences are MNHNY and SVGAGI (reference sequence). The DNA of the CDR3 is TGTGCCAGCAGTTACGTGGGAGATCAGCCCCAGCATTTT. It is translated as CASSYVGDQPQHF.

This chain links TRBV5-1 with TRBJ2-1, with D perhaps being TRBD1 or TRBD2 (5 bases each). This CDR3 contains 13 residues. Germline V lookup: CDR1 SGHRS, CDR2 YFSETQ. V was pared by 2 bases and J by 15 bases, with 18 bases between. CDR3 nucleotides: TGCGCCAGCAGCTTCCGCTGGGGGACGGAATGGTTCTTC. Its translation is CASSFRWGTEWFF.

A few counts support this clonotype. The chain uses TRBV29-1 and TRBJ2-1, with 9 bases matching TRBD2. This CDR3 spans 16 amino acids. Trimming took 0 bases from V and 4 from J; bases not matched to a gene: 7. Looked up from germline, CDR1 is SQVTM and CDR2 is ANQGSEA. CDR3 loop: CSVEDLSSGVYNEQFF. For the CDR3, the DNA is TGCAGCGTTGAAGATCTTTCTAGCGGGGTATACAATGAGCAGTTCTTC.

CDR3 sequence reads: CSAVDRGAGEKLFF. CDR3 sequence (DNA): TGCAGTGCTGTGGACAGGGGTGCAGGGGAAAAACTGTTTTTT. The chain uses TRBV20-1 and TRBJ1-4; 9 nucleotides align to TRBD1. Losses at the gene ends were 5 bases for V and 8 bases for J; bases not matched to a gene: 9. CDR1 is DFQATT, CDR2 SNEGSKA, per germline (reference sequence). The CDR3 extends over 14 amino acids.

This clonotype was recorded once. The genes are TRBV20-1 and TRBJ2-5, with D unresolved. The CDR3 totals 13 residues. Germline V CDR1 and CDR2: DFQATT, SNEGSKA (reference sequence). The V gene lost 2 bases and the J gene lost 5 bases, with 12 bases spanning the gap. CDR3 nucleotide sequence: TGCAGTGCTAGACAGGTGCCAATCGAGACCCAGTACTTC. Protein sequence: CSARQVPIETQYF.

The V gene is TRBV29-1, the J gene TRBJ2-3, with 9 positions matching TRBD1. Germline-derived CDR1 and CDR2 are SQVTM and ANQGSEA. The junction had 8 bases not matched to a gene; V was cut back by 6 bases and J by 4 bases. This CDR3 contains 14 residues. The CDR3 sequence: CSVKQGASADTQYF. For the CDR3, the DNA is TGCAGCGTGAAACAGGGGGCGTCGGCAGATACGCAGTATTTT.

This chain links TRBV29-1 with TRBJ2-7, with unresolved D. With 5 bases removed from V and 3 bases from J, the gap between germline ends came to 17 bases. The CDR3 spans 14 residues. From germline, CDR1 is SQVTM and CDR2 ANQGSEA. The CDR3 region has the DNA TGCAGCGTTCTCCCCATAGGCAGACTCTACGAGCAGTACGTC. Translating gives CSVLPIGRLYEQYV.

The rearrangement joins TRBV7-9 to TRBJ1-4; possible D gene TRBD1, 6 bases. The CDR3 totals 15 residues. The V gene lost 0 bases and the J gene lost 5 bases, with 10 bases spanning the gap. Germline V lookup: CDR1 SEHNR, CDR2 FQNEAQ (reference sequence). In DNA form, the CDR3 reads TGTGCCAGCAGCTTAGCGCAGGGGCCAAATGAAAAACTGTTTTTT. Amino acids: CASSLAQGPNEKLFF. Full variable domain (rest looked up from reference TRBV7-9 and TRBJ1-4): DTGVSQNPRHKITKRGQNVTFRCDPISEHNRLYWYRQTLGQGPEFLTYFQNEAQLEKSRLLSDRFSAERPKGSFSTLEIQRTEQGDSAMYLCASSLAQGPNEKLFFGSGTQLSVL.

This clonotype was detected ten times or more. The rearrangement uses TRBV29-1 and TRBJ2-3; maybe TRBD1 (6 bases). Germline V gene data show CDR1 as SQVTM and CDR2 as ANQGSEA. CDR3 length: 14 residues. V shed 5 bases and J shed 3 bases, with 15 bases lying between them. Here the CDR3 DNA reads TGCAGCGTTCCCGAAGGGGGACGGACAGATACGCAGTATTTT. It encodes CSVPEGGRTDTQYF.

The rearrangement joins TRBV20-1 to TRBJ2-7, with TRBD2 as a possible D gene (5 bases). The germline gives CDR1 DFQATT, CDR2 SNEGSKA (reference sequence). The ends were cut back, 3 bases at V and 0 bases at J, with 15 bases in the middle. This CDR3 contains 15 residues. The CDR3 here is CSASAGNTISYEQYF. For the CDR3, the DNA is TGCAGTGCTAGCGCCGGGAATACGATCTCCTACGAGCAGTACTTC.

This clonotype was seen repeatedly, ten times or more. An end of the junction differs from the germline gene, which may be a read error. The chain joins TRBV2 to TRBJ2-5, with a tentative D call TRBD2 (6 bases). This CDR3 comprises 12 residues. CDR1 and CDR2 (germline): SNHLY, FYNNEI. In nucleotides, the CDR3 is TGTGCCGGCAGCCGCGGGGAGGAGACCCAGTACTTC. Translation gives CAGSRGEETQYF.

The table lists this clonotype with a few counts. The genes are TRBV9 and TRBJ1-2; D ambiguous. Trimming removed 0 bases at V and 6 bases at J, with 21 bases between. Germline V gene sequence: CDR1 SGDLS, CDR2 YYNGEE. The CDR3 covers 17 residues. The chain's CDR3 is CASSVDLWDPAAHGYTF. Written as DNA, the CDR3 is TGTGCCAGCAGCGTAGATCTATGGGATCCCGCAGCTCATGGCTACACCTTC.

This clonotype has at least ten counts. J is TRBJ1-1 and V is TRBV28, with D unresolved. The CDR3 spans 16 residues. Trimming pared 7 bases from V and 0 bases from J, leaving 18 bases between. CDR1 MDHEN and CDR2 SYDVKM come from the germline V gene. The CDR3 spells CASTRAVGLMNTEAFF. For the CDR3, the DNA is TGTGCCAGCACCCGCGCAGTGGGTTTGATGAACACTGAAGCTTTCTTT.

This clonotype appeared many times. V usage is TRBV27 and J usage is TRBJ2-4; 8 bases line up with TRBD2. The CDR3 is 13 residues long. Trimming at V came to 8 bases and at J to 7 bases, leaving 7 bases not matched to a gene. Germline V gene sequence: CDR1 MNHEY, CDR2 SMNVEV (reference sequence). CDR3 residues: CASSAGGVNIQYF. CDR3 in DNA: TGTGCCAGCTCCGCCGGGGGGGTGAACATTCAGTACTTC.

This chain uses TRBV12-3 or TRBV12-4 with TRBJ1-4, with 10 bases identical to TRBD1. Losses at the gene ends were 6 bases for V and 8 bases for J; bases not matched to a gene: 6. There are 14 residues in the CDR3. The CDR3 DNA sequence: TGTGCCAGCAGCCTGGGACAGGGGTTCGAAAAACTGTTTTTT. Translating gives CASSLGQGFEKLFF.

The V gene is TRBV6-2 or TRBV6-3, the J gene TRBJ2-7; the D gene is possibly TRBD1 (5 bases). V was shortened by 6 bases and J by 3 bases, with 15 bases between the two germline ends. Germline CDR1 is MNHEY and CDR2 is SVGEGT. The CDR3 runs 14 residues. Here the CDR3 DNA reads TGTGCCAGCAGCAAAGTAGGGGCCAACTACGAGCAGTACTTC. This codes for CASSKVGANYEQYF.

V gene TRBV15 combines with J gene TRBJ2-4; 9 nucleotides align to TRBD1. V trimming: 0 bases; J trimming: 6 bases; junction bases outside the gene matches: 3. The CDR3 extends over 15 amino acids. Germline V gene data show CDR1 as LNHNV and CDR2 as YYDKDF (reference sequence). The CDR3 region is CATSRDGGQGNIQYF. CDR3 nucleotide sequence: TGTGCCACCAGCAGAGATGGGGGACAGGGAAACATTCAGTACTTC.

The chain has TRBV5-1 and TRBJ2-2; D not certain. In germline, CDR1 is SGHRS, CDR2 YFSETQ. Trimming removed 0 bases from V and 0 bases from J, with 6 bases in between. This CDR3 contains 15 residues. The CDR3 region has the DNA TGCGCCAGCAGCTTGGGACTTCCGAACACCGGGGAGCTGTTTTTT. Residues: CASSLGLPNTGELFF.